What follows are 5 T cell receptor beta chains derived from one specimen sequenced in a study of CD8 T cells in ankylosing spondylitis. Their specific antigens are unknown. Using its own MiXCR run on the 5' RACE reads, TCRdb lists one record per CDR3 protein. The sample lists around 540,000 distinct CDR3 sequences; approximately 11% were seen once. General observations from the study: Fewer than ten highly homologous variants made up a TCR beta motif that seemed to typify ankylosing spondylitis blood.

Material: blood, either unsorted or a sorted T cell fraction (not recorded which). The receptors were sampled from a male donor with ankylosing spondylitis.

This clonotype was detected ten times or more. The chain employs TRBV20-1 and TRBJ2-1; 10 bases map to TRBD2. The trim removed 6 bases at V and 5 bases at J, leaving 10 bases unmatched. The V gene's germline CDR1 is DFQATT and CDR2 SNEGSKA (reference sequence). The CDR3 has 15 amino acids. The CDR3: CSAIEASGGDNEQFF. The CDR3 DNA sequence: TGCAGTGCCATCGAGGCTAGCGGGGGAGACAATGAGCAGTTCTTC.

This clonotype was seen a few times. The chain combines TRBV3-1 with TRBJ1-2; TRBD1 is a possible D gene (6 bases). The CDR3 is made up of 15 amino acids. The germline gives CDR1 LGHDT, CDR2 YNNKEL (reference sequence). Trimming took 4 bases from V and 4 from J, leaving 16 bases between them. The CDR3 coding sequence is TGTGCCAGCAGCCTAGACCCAACAGGGAGCTATGGCTACACCTTC. As protein: CASSLDPTGSYGYTF.

This clonotype was counted between two and nine times. The V call is TRBV10-2, the J call TRBJ2-7, with D perhaps TRBD1 or TRBD2 (5 bases each). Germline V gene data show CDR1 as WSHSY and CDR2 as SAAADI. The CDR3 totals 16 residues. V was pared by 6 bases and J by 0 bases, with 18 bases between. This CDR3 reads CASRPGFSGSSYEQYV. CDR3 coding DNA: TGCGCCAGCAGACCGGGATTTTCAGGGAGCTCCTACGAGCAGTACGTC.

This clonotype was detected a few times. The rearrangement joins TRBV24-1 to TRBJ1-5; D is perhaps TRBD1 (5 bases). This CDR3 is 16 amino acids long. Per the germline V gene, CDR1 is KGHDR and CDR2 is SFDVKD. Trimming removed 3 bases at V and 5 bases at J, with 16 bases between. CDR3 sequence reads: CATSDPTRGVDQPQHF. DNA of the CDR3: TGTGCCACCAGTGATCCAACCCGGGGGGTTGATCAGCCCCAGCATTTT.

The genes are TRBV7-2 and TRBJ1-5; tentatively, D is TRBD1 (6 bases). The V end was cut by 1 base, the J end by 3 bases, with 13 bases between. The CDR3 contains 16 residues. Germline V gives CDR1 SGHTA, CDR2 FQGNSA. In nucleotides, the CDR3 is TGTGCCAGCAGCTTAGATCCCGGACAGTTCAATCAGCCCCAGCATTTT. Translating it yields CASSLDPGQFNQPQHF.